This TCR beta chain came from a study of ipilimumab plus nivolumab after autologous stem cell transplantation. Study background: Patients received a median of roughly five ipilimumab and 8 nivolumab doses. The DLBCL group included primary refractory and relapsed cases.

TCRdb's table, derived via immunoSEQ multiplex PCR, lists solely in-frame clones and lacks some. Of fewer than 95,000 clones in the sample, more than 80% were seen once. Patients got ipilimumab 1 mg/kg beginning 14 to 28 days post-transplant. V trimming: 5 bases; J trimming: 3 bases; junction bases outside the gene matches: 7. Per germline, CDR1 SGHVS and CDR2 FQNEAQ. The CDR3 contains 15 residues. The specimen was PBMCs, collected in a trial of ipilimumab plus nivolumab as post-transplant consolidation. The origin of this receptor is a male donor with diffuse large B-cell lymphoma. The chain carries TRBV7-8 and TRBJ2-3; 8 bases map to TRBD2. This chain's CDR3 is CASSMTSVPTDTQYF. DNA for the CDR3: TGTGCCAGCAGCATGACTAGCGTTCCGACAGATACGCAGTATTTT.